This T cell receptor (beta chain) was recorded in a study of T cell repertoires in cytomegalovirus infection. At the level of the study: The study used recently identified HLA-C-restricted and well-studied HLA-B-restricted CMV epitopes. Through public TCR beta signatures, both CMV infection and matching HLA type were indicated.

TCRdb called the reads again in MiXCR, with one record for every CDR3 protein. The sample has about 830,000 distinct CDR3 sequences; around a third are singletons. CDR3 length: 13 amino acids. Germline V gives CDR1 MNHNY, CDR2 SVGAGI (reference sequence). The V gene lost 6 bases and the J gene lost 5 bases, with 11 bases spanning the gap. This clonotype was counted a few times. Its cognate antigen is unknown. Study-level points and caveats: Dominating the ex vivo response were HLA-C-restricted CMV-specific TCR beta clonotypes.

The chain joins TRBV6-6 to TRBJ1-5; D may be TRBD1 (6 bases). The clonotype originates from a human donor in good health (CMV status not recorded). Some clones in this sample may be carry-over from other donors' samples. The sequences come from cultured CD8+ T cells from PBMCs, collected from culture after CMV antigen stimulation. The chain's CDR3 is CASRLRGDQPQHF. Here the CDR3 DNA reads TGTGCCAGCAGATTAAGGGGGGATCAGCCCCAGCATTTT.